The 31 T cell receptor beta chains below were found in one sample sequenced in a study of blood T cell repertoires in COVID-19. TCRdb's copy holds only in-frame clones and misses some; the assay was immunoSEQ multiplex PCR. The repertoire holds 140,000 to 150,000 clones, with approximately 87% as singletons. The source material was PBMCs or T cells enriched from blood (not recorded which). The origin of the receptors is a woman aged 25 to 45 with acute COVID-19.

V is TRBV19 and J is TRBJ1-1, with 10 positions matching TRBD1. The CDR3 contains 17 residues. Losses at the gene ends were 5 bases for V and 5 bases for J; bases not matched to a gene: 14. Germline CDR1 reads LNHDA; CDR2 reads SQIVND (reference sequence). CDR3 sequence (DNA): TGTGCCAGTAGTGTACGGACAGGGGGAACTCTTAGGACTGAAGCTTTCTTT. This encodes CASSVRTGGTLRTEAFF.

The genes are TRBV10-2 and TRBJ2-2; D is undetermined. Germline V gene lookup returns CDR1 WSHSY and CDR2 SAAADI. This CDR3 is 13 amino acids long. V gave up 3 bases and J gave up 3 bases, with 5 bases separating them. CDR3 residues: CASSDRDTGELFF. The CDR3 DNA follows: TGCGCCAGCAGTGACCGAGACACCGGGGAGCTGTTTTTT.

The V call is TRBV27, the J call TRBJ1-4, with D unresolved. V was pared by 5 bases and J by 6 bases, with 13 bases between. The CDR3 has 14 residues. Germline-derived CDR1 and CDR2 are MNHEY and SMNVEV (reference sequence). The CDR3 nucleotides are TGTGCCAGCAGTCCAACGGTCGGGGATGAAAAACTGTTTTTT. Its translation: CASSPTVGDEKLFF.

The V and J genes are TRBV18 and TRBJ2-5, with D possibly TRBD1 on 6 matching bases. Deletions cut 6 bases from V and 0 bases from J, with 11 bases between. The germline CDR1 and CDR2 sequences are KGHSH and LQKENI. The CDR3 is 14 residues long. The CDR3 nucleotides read TGTGCCAGCTCCCCTAGACAGGACCAAGAGACCCAGTACTTC. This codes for CASSPRQDQETQYF.

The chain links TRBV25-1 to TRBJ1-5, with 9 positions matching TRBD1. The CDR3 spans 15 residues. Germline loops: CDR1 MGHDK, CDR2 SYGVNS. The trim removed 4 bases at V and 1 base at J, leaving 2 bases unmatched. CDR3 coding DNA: TGTGCCAGCAGTGCAGGGACAGGGAGCAATCAGCCCCAGCATTTT. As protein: CASSAGTGSNQPQHF.

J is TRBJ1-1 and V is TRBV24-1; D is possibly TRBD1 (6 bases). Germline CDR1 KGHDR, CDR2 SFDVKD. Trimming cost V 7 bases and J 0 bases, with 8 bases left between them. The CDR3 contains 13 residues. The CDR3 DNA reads TGTGCCACCAGAGGACAGATGAACACTGAAGCTTTCTTT. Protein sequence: CATRGQMNTEAFF.

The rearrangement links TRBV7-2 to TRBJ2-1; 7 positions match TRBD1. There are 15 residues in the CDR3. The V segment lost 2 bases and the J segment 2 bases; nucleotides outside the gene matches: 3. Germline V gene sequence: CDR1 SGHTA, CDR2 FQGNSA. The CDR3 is CASSLWQGAYNEQFF. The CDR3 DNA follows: TGTGCCAGCAGCTTATGGCAGGGGGCCTACAATGAGCAGTTCTTC.

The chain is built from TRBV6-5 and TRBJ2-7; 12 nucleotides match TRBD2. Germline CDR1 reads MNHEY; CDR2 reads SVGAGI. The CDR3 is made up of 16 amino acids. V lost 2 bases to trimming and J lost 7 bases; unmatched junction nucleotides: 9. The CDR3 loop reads CASSYTSSGRVWEQYF. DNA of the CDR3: TGTGCCAGCAGTTACACGTCTAGCGGGAGGGTCTGGGAGCAGTACTTC.

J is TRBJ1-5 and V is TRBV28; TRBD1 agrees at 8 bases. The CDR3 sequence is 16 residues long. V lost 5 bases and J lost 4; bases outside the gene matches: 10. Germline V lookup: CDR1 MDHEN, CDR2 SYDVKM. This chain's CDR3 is CASSPQDRDHNQPQHF. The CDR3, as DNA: TGTGCCAGCAGTCCACAGGACAGGGACCATAATCAGCCCCAGCATTTT.

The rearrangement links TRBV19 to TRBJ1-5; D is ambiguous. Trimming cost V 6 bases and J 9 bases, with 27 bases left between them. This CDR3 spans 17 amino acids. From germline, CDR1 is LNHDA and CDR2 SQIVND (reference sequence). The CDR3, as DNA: TGTGCCAGTAGCCTTACTTTGGGCAGTCTAGCATGGGGGCCCCAGCATTTT. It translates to CASSLTLGSLAWGPQHF.

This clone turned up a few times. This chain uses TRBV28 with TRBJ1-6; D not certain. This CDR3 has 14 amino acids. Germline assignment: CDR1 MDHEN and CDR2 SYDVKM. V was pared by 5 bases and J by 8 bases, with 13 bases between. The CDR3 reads CASSPNGRDSPLHF. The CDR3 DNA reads TGTGCCAGCAGTCCCAATGGGAGGGATTCACCCCTCCACTTT.

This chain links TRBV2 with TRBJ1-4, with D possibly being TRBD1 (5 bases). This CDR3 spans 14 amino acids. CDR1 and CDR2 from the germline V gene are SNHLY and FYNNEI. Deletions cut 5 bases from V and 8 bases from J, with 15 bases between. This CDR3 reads CASSSTDLSEKLFF. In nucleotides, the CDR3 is TGTGCCAGCAGTTCGACAGATCTTTCCGAAAAACTGTTTTTT.

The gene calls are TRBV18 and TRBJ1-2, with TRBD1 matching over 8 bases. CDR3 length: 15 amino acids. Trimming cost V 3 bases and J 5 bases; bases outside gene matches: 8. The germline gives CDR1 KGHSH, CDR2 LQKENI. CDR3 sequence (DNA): TGTGCCAGCTCACCGGCAGGGGGCGACCCATATGGCTACACCTTC. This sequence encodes CASSPAGGDPYGYTF.

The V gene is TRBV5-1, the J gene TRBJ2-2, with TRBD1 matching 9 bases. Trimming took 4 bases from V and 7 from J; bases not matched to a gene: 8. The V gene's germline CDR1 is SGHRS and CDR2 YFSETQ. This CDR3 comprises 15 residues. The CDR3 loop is CASSQGGQGDGELFF. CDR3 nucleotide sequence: TGCGCCAGCAGCCAGGGGGGACAGGGTGACGGGGAGCTGTTTTTT.

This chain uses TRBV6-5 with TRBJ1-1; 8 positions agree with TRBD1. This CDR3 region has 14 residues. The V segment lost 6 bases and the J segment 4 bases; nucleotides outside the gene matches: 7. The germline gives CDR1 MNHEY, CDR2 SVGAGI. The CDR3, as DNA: TGTGCCAGCAGAACCAGGGGGCCGGGCACTGAAGCTTTCTTT. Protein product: CASRTRGPGTEAFF.

CDR3 sequence reads: CARTGGASATDTQYF. CDR3 DNA sequence: TGTGCAAGGACAGGGGGCGCTTCGGCCACAGATACGCAGTATTTT. The chain carries TRBV30 and TRBJ2-3, with 11 bases identical to TRBD1. This CDR3 is built from 15 residues. The germline gives CDR1 GTSNPN, CDR2 SVGIG (reference sequence).

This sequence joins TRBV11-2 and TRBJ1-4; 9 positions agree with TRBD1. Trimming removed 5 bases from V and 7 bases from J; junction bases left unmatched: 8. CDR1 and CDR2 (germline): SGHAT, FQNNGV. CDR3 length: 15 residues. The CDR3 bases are TGTGCCAGCAGCACGGGGACAGGGCAAAGTGAAAAACTGTTTTTT. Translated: CASSTGTGQSEKLFF.

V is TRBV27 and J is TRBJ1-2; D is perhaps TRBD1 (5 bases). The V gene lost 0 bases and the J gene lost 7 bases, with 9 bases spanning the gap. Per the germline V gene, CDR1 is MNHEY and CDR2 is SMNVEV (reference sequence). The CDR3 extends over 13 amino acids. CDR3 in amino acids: CASSLSPGGGYTF. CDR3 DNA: TGTGCCAGCAGTTTATCCCCCGGGGGTGGCTACACCTTC.

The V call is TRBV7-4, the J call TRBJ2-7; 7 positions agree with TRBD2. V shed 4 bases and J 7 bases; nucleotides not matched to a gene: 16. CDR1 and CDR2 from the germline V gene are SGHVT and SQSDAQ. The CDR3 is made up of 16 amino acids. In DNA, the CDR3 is TGTGCCAGCAGCTCGAGGTTGGGGTTTTGGGGAGGGGAGCAGTACTTC. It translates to CASSSRLGFWGGEQYF.

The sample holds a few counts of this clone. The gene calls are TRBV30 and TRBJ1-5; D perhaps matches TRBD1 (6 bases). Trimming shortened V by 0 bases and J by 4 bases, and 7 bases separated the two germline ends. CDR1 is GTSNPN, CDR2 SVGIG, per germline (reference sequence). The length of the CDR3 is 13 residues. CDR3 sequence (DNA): TGTGCCTGGAGTGTGGACAGTAATCAGCCCCAGCATTTT. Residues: CAWSVDSNQPQHF.

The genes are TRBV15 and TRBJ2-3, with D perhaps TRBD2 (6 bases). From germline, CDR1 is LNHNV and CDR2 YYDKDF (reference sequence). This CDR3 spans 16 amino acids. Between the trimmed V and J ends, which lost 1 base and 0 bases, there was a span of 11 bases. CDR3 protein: CATSRGASASTDTQYF. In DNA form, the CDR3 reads TGTGCCACCAGCAGAGGGGCTAGCGCTAGCACAGATACGCAGTATTTT.

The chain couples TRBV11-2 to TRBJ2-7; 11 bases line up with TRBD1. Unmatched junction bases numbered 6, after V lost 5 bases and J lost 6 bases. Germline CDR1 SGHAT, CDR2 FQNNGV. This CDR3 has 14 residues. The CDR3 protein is CASSADRGQIEQYF. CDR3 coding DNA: TGTGCCAGCAGCGCGGACAGGGGGCAGATCGAGCAGTACTTC.

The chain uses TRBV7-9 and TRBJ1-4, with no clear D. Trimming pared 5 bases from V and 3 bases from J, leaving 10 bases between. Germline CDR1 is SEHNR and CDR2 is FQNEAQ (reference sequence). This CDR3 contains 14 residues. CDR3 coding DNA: TGTGCCAGCAGCCGGATGGGAGCTAATGAAAAACTGTTTTTT. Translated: CASSRMGANEKLFF.

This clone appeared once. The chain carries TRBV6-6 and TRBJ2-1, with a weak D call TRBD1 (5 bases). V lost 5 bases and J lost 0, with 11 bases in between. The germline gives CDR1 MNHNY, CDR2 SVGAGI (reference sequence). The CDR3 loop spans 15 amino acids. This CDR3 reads CASSRGGNSYNEQFF. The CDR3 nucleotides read TGTGCCAGCAGTAGGGGCGGAAACTCCTACAATGAGCAGTTCTTC.

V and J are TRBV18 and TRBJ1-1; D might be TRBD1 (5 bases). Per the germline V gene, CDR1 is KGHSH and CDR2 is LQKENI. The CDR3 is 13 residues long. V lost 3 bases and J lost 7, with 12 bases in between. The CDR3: CASSPRERGEAFF. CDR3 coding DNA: TGTGCCAGCTCACCGCGGGAAAGGGGTGAAGCTTTCTTT. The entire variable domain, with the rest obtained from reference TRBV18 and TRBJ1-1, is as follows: NAGVMQNPRHLVRRRGQEARLRCSPMKGHSHVYWYRQLPEEGLKFMVYLQKENIIDESGMPKERFSAEFPKEGPSILRIQQVVRGDSAAYFCASSPRERGEAFFGQGTRLTVV.

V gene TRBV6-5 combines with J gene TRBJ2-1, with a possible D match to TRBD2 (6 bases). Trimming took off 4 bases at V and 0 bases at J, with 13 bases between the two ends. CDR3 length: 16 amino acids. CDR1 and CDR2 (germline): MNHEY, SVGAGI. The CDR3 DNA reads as TGTGCCAGCAGTTCCGCTCTAGCGAGCTCCTACAATGAGCAGTTCTTC. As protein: CASSSALASSYNEQFF.

CDR3 coding DNA: TGTGCCACCAGCAGAGCGGTGGGGGTGGGGGGTGAGCAGTTCTTC. It translates to CATSRAVGVGGEQFF. The chain joins TRBV15 to TRBJ2-1, with D maybe TRBD2 (6 bases). Germline CDR1 and CDR2: LNHNV and YYDKDF (reference sequence). This CDR3 region has 15 residues. Trimming took off 1 base at V and 9 bases at J, with 16 bases between the two ends.

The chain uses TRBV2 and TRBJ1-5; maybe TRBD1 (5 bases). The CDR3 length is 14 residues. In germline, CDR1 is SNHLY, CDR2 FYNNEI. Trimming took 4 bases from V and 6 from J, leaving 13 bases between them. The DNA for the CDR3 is TGTGCCAGCAGTGGCCAGGGACTCGGTCAGCCCCAGCATTTT. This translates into CASSGQGLGQPQHF.

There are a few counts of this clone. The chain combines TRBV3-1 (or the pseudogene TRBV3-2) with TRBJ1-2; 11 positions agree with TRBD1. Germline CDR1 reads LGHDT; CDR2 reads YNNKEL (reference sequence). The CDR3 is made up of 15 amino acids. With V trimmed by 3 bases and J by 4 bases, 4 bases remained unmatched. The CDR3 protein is CASSQAGTGGYGYTF. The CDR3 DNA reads TGTGCCAGCAGCCAGGCCGGGACAGGGGGCTATGGCTACACCTTC.

The CDR3 region has the DNA TGTGCCAGCAGCGGACAGGGTTACTCCTACGAGCAGTACTTC. Translated, it gives CASSGQGYSYEQYF. The chain is built from TRBV7-2 and TRBJ2-7; 8 bases are a match to TRBD1. Germline values: CDR1 SGHTA, CDR2 FQGNSA. V gave up 5 bases and J gave up 0 bases; unmatched junction bases: 3. This CDR3 comprises 14 residues.

DNA of the CDR3: TGTGCCAGCAGAGCTAGCGCGAACACCGGGGAGCTGTTTTTT. Amino acids: CASRASANTGELFF. V is TRBV6-4 and J is TRBJ2-2, with D possibly matching TRBD2 (6 bases). The V end was cut by 6 bases, the J end by 0 bases, with 8 bases between. CDR1 MRHNA and CDR2 SNTAGT come from the germline V gene. CDR3 length: 14 amino acids.